This T cell receptor beta chain was sequenced for a study of blood T cell repertoires in COVID-19. About the study: Researchers got acute and convalescent COVID-19 samples from the United States, Italy and Spain. PBMCs, B-cell-depleted T cells, or T cells provided the cDNA or gDNA that made up the material.

Some clones are missing from TCRdb's copy, which holds only in-frame ones; the method was immunoSEQ multiplex PCR. The sample lists about 80,000 clones, less than 85% seen once, with 16% in the top ten. CDR3 length: 16 residues. Trimming took off 10 bases at V and 0 bases at J, with 19 bases between the two ends. CDR1 is SNHLY and CDR2 is FYNNEI in the germline V gene. This sequence joins TRBV2 and TRBJ1-3; no reliable D call. The specimen sequenced was peripheral blood. The clonotype comes from a man aged 70-80 years with active or convalescent COVID-19. In DNA, the CDR3 is TGTGCCACAAAACCCCGGGAAAGTCACTCTGGAAACACCATATATTTT. It translates to CATKPRESHSGNTIYF.